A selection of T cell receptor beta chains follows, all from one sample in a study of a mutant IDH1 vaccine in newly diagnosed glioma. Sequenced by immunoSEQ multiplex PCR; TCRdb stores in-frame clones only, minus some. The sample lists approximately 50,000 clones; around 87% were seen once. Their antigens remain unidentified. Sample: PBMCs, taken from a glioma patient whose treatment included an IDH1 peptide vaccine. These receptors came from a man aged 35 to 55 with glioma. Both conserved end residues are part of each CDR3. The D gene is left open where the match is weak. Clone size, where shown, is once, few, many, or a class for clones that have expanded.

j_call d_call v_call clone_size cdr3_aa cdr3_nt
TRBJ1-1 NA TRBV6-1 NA CASSEFGLSEAFF TGTGCCAGCAGTGAATTCGGGCTGTCTGAAGCTTTCTTT
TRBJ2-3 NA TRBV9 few CASNVYGGGGNTQYF TGTGCCAGCAACGTATATGGAGGGGGCGGGAATACGCAGTATTTT
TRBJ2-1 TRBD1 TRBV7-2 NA CASSSGQGGEQFF TGTGCCAGCAGCTCCGGACAGGGTGGTGAGCAGTTCTTC
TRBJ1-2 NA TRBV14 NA CASSQGRGNYGYTF TGTGCCAGCAGCCAAGGCCGAGGGAACTATGGCTACACCTTC
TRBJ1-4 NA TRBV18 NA CASHGGGNEKLFF TGTGCCAGCCACGGTGGAGGTAATGAAAAACTGTTTTTT
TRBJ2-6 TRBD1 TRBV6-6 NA CASSSQGASGANVLTF TGTGCCAGCAGTTCCCAGGGGGCTTCTGGGGCCAACGTCCTGACTTTC
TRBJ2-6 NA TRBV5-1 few CASSLGQTSGANVLTF TGCGCCAGCAGCTTGGGACAGACCTCTGGGGCCAACGTCCTGACTTTC
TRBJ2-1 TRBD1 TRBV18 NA CASSPGTGRSDEQFF TGTGCCAGCTCACCCGGGACAGGGAGGAGCGATGAGCAGTTCTTC
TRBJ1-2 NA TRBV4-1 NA CASSPPTARAGGYTF TGCGCCAGCAGCCCGCCGACGGCGAGGGCGGGAGGCTACACCTTC
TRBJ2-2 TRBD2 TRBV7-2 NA CASSPMGRATGELFF TGTGCCAGCAGTCCCATGGGGAGGGCCACCGGGGAGCTGTTTTTT
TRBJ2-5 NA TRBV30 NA CARRVGGQTQYF TGTGCCCGCAGGGTTGGGGGGCAGACCCAGTACTTC
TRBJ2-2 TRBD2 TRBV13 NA CASSQVWTSGVGTGELFF TGTGCCAGCAGCCAAGTGTGGACTAGCGGGGTTGGTACCGGGGAGCTGTTTTTT
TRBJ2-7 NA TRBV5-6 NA CASSLVLTGNSYEQYF TGTGCCAGCAGCTTGGTTTTGACGGGGAACTCCTACGAGCAGTACTTC
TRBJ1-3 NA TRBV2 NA CASRGGGGSGNTIYF TGTGCCAGCAGAGGGGGGGGCGGCTCTGGAAACACCATATATTTT
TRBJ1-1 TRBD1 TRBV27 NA CASMRRTGSEEAFF TGTGCCAGCATGCGACGGACAGGGAGTGAAGAAGCTTTCTTT
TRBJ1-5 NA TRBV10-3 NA CAIKDSTSNQPQHF TGTGCCATCAAAGACAGCACCTCGAATCAGCCCCAGCATTTT
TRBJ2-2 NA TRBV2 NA CASTGSGGELFF TGTGCCAGCACAGGATCGGGCGGGGAGCTGTTTTTT
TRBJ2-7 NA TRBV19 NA CASSMRDSHYEQYF TGTGCCAGTAGTATGCGGGACAGCCACTACGAGCAGTACTTC
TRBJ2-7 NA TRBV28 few CASSLGGGYEQYF TGTGCCAGCAGTTTAGGGGGTGGGTACGAGCAGTACTTC
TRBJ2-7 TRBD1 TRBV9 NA CASSLTPGGVSYEQYF TGTGCCAGCAGCCTAACGCCAGGGGGCGTATCCTACGAGCAGTACTTC
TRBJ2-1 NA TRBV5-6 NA CASSLGRSSYNEQFF TGTGCCAGCAGCTTAGGCAGGAGCTCCTACAATGAGCAGTTCTTC
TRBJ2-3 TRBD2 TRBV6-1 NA CASSLSGRGYTQYF TGTGCCAGCAGTCTTAGCGGGAGAGGGTATACGCAGTATTTT
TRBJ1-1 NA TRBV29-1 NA CSVVGSWTEAFF TGCAGCGTTGTTGGGTCTTGGACTGAAGCTTTCTTT
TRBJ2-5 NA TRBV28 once CASSLSQGTQYF TGTGCCAGCAGTTTATCACAGGGGACCCAGTACTTC
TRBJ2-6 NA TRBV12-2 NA CASRPRTGGIVAGANVLTF TGTGCAAGTCGCCCTAGGACAGGGGGGATAGTGGCTGGGGCCAACGTCCTGACTTTC
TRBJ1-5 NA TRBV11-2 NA CASSLDFGDYQPQHF TGTGCCAGCAGCTTAGATTTCGGTGATTATCAGCCCCAGCATTTT
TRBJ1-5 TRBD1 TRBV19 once CASNLGGTGNQPQHF TGTGCCAGTAATCTAGGCGGGACAGGGAATCAGCCCCAGCATTTT
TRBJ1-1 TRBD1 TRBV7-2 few CASSTGQWNTEAFF TGTGCCAGCAGCACGGGACAGTGGAACACTGAAGCTTTCTTT
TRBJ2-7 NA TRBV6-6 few CASSYGGTHEQYF TGTGCCAGCAGTTACGGGGGAACCCACGAGCAGTACTTC
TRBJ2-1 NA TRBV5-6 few CASSFTGPSIDEQFF TGTGCCAGCAGCTTTACGGGCCCCTCGATTGATGAGCAGTTCTTC
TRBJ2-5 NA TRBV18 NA CASSPRDGQETQYF TGTGCCAGCTCACCACGGGACGGCCAAGAGACCCAGTACTTC
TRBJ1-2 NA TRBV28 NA CASRTQGRGYGYTF TGTGCCAGCAGGACCCAGGGGAGAGGCTATGGCTACACCTTC
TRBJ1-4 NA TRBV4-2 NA CASSQAGTGNEKLFF TGTGCCAGCAGCCAGGCCGGGACGGGGAATGAAAAACTGTTTTTT
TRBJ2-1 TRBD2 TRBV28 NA CASSLGTSGRANNEQFF TGTGCCAGCAGTTTAGGGACTAGCGGGAGGGCCAACAATGAGCAGTTCTTC
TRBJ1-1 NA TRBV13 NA CASSHEGTEAFF TGTGCCAGCAGCCATGAGGGGACTGAAGCTTTCTTT
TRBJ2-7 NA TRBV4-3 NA CASSQAPAGSDEQYF TGCGCCAGCAGCCAAGCTCCCGCAGGGTCCGACGAGCAGTACTTC
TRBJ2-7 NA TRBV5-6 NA CASSSPSVSYEQYF TGTGCCAGCAGCTCACCTAGCGTCTCCTACGAGCAGTACTTC
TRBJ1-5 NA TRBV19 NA CASSWGLIQPQHF TGTGCCAGTAGCTGGGGCTTGATCCAGCCCCAGCATTTT
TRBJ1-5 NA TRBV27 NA CASKELGNQPQHF TGTGCCAGCAAGGAGTTGGGAAATCAGCCCCAGCATTTT
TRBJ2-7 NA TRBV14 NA CASSRGRAVYEQYF TGTGCCAGCAGCCGTGGGCGAGCGGTCTACGAGCAGTACTTC
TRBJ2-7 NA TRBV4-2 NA CASSQGHKGEGPGYEQYF TGTGCCAGCAGCCAAGGACACAAGGGGGAGGGCCCCGGATACGAGCAGTACTTC
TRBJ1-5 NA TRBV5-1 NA CASSLAGVGNQPQHF TGCGCCAGCAGCTTAGCAGGGGTTGGCAATCAGCCCCAGCATTTT
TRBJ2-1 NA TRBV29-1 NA CSVRFGAYNEQFF TGCAGCGTCCGGTTCGGGGCCTACAATGAGCAGTTCTTC